This entry lists 2 T cell receptor beta chains sequenced from one sample in a study of cytomegalovirus exposure and HLA in healthy donors. The PCR employed 60 Vbeta primers together with 13 Jbeta primers. Assay used: immunoSEQ multiplex PCR; TCRdb lists only in-frame clones, some missing. The table has over 200,000 clones, over 65% seen once. Sample: PBMCs. These TCRs come from a human donor in good health.

Remarks on this clone: Other DNA sequences in the sample encode the same CDR3. This rearrangement joins TRBV18 to TRBJ2-5, with no clear D. The germline V gene has CDR1 KGHSH and CDR2 LQKENI. V was trimmed by 3 bases and J by 2 bases, leaving 4 bases between them. CDR3 size: 12 residues. CDR3 nucleotides: TGTGCCAGCTCACCTCTACAAGAGACCCAGTACTTC. Its protein is CASSPLQETQYF.

This clone was observed a handful of times. The CDR3 region is CASSLSIQGPYNEQFF. The DNA for the CDR3 is TGTGCCAGCAGTTTATCAATACAGGGACCCTACAATGAGCAGTTCTTC. The V and J genes are TRBV27 and TRBJ2-1; possibly TRBD1 for D (6 bases). The V gene's germline CDR1 is MNHEY and CDR2 SMNVEV (reference sequence). This CDR3 has 16 amino acids. V was pared by 0 bases and J by 2 bases, with 11 bases between.